This paragraph covers one T cell receptor (beta chain) sequence. The target antigen is unknown. The sample originates from a study of cytomegalovirus exposure and HLA in healthy donors. Study-wide findings and caveats: Excluded: some indistinguishable V segments such as TRBV6-2 and TRBV6-3.

The CDR3 loop spans 14 amino acids. CDR1 is SNHLY and CDR2 is FYNNEI in the germline V gene. V trimming: 7 bases; J trimming: 0 bases; junction bases outside the gene matches: 3. The donors comprised healthy bone marrow donors. Both 60 Vbeta primers and 13 Jbeta primers went into the PCR. Data came from immunoSEQ multiplex PCR; TCRdb stores just in-frame clones and leaves some out. The profile covers just over 150,000 clones, with around 82% appearing a single time and around 6.6% taken by the ten largest. The V and J genes are TRBV2 and TRBJ2-1, with 7 positions matching TRBD2. The sample consisted of PBMCs. This clonotype was sampled from a woman between 45 and 65 years old in good health and CMV-seropositive. This CDR3 reads CASTGGSSYNEQFF. Written as DNA, the CDR3 is TGTGCCAGCACCGGGGGGAGCTCCTACAATGAGCAGTTCTTC. The complete variable domain, with remaining parts taken from reference TRBV2 and TRBJ2-1, reads EPEVTQTPSHQVTQMGQEVILRCVPISNHLYFYWYRQILGQKVEFLVSFYNNEISEKSEIFDDQFSVERPDGSNFTLKIRSTKLEDSAMYFCASTGGSSYNEQFFGPGTRLTVL.